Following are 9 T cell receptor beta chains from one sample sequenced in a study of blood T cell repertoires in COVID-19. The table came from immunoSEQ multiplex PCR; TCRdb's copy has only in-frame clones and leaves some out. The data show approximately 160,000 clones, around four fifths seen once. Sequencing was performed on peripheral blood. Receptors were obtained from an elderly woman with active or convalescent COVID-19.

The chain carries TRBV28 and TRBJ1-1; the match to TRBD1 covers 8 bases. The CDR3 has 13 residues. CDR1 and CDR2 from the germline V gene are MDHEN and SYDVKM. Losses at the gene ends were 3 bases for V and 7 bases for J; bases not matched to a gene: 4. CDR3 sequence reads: CASSFTGGNEAFF. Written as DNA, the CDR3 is TGTGCCAGCAGTTTCACAGGGGGTAATGAAGCTTTCTTT.

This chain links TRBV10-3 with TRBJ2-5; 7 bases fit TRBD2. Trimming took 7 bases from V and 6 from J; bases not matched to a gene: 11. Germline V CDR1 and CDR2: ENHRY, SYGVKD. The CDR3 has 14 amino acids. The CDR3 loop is CAIKSGGGGKTQYF. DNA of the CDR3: TGTGCCATCAAATCAGGCGGGGGTGGAAAGACCCAGTACTTC.

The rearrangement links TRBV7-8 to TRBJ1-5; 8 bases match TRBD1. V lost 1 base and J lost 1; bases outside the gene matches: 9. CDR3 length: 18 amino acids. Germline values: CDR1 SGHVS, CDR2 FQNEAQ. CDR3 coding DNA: TGTGCCAGCAGCTTAGTGGGGACAGGTATGAGGAGCAATCAGCCCCAGCATTTT. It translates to CASSLVGTGMRSNQPQHF.

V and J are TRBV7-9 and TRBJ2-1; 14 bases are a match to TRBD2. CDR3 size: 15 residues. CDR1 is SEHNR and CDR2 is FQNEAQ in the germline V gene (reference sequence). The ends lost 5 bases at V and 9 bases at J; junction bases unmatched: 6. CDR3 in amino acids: CASSQTSGGVGEQFF. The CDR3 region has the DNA TGTGCCAGCAGCCAGACTAGCGGGGGGGTTGGTGAGCAGTTCTTC.

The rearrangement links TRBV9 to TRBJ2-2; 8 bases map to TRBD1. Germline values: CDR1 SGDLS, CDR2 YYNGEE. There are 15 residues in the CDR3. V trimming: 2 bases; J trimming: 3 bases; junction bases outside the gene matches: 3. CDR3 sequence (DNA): TGTGCCAGCAGCGTTTCGACAGGGGACACCGGGGAGCTGTTTTTT. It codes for CASSVSTGDTGELFF.

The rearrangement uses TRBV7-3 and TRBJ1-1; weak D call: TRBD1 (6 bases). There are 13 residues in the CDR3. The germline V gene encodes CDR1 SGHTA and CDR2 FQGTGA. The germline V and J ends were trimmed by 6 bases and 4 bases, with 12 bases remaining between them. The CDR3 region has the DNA TGTGCCAGCAGTTTCGGCAGGGGCACTGAAGCTTTCTTT. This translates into CASSFGRGTEAFF.

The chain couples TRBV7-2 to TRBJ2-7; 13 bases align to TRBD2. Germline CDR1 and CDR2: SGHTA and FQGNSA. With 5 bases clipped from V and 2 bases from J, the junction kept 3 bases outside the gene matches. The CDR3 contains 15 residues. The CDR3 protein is CASSPLAGGPYEQYF. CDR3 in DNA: TGTGCCAGCAGCCCACTAGCGGGGGGGCCCTACGAGCAGTACTTC.

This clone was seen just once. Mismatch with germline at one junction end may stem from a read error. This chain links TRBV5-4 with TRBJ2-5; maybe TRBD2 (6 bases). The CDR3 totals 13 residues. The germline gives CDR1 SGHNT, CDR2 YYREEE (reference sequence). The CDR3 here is CASSRTQPGPGDF. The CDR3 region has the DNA TGTGCCAGCAGCCGTACTCAGCCCGGGCCGGGGGACTTC. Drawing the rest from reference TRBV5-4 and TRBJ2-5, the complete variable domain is ETGVTQSPTHLIKTRGQQVTLRCSSQSGHNTVSWYQQALGQGPQFIFQYYREEENGRGNFPPRFSGLQFPNYSSELNVNALELDDSALYLCASSRTQPGPGDFGPGTRLLVL.

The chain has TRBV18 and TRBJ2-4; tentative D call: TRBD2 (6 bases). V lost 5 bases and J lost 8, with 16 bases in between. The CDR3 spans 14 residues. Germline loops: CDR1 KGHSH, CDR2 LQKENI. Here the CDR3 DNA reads TGTGCCAGCTCAGGAGTGGGACTCCCAGACATTCAGTACTTC. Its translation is CASSGVGLPDIQYF.